The 11 T cell receptor beta chains given below trace back to one sample, sequenced in a study of cytomegalovirus exposure and HLA in healthy donors. In the PCR, 60 Vbeta and 13 Jbeta primers were used. The protocol was immunoSEQ multiplex PCR, while the TCRdb copy is restricted to in-frame clones and leaves out a portion. Here the sample spans fewer than 200,000 clones, 81% being singletons. Source material: PBMCs. The origin of the receptors is a young woman in good health and CMV-seropositive.

The chain combines TRBV7-9 with TRBJ2-7; 8 positions agree with TRBD2. Trimming cost V 5 bases and J 4 bases; bases outside gene matches: 10. The CDR3 contains 15 residues. From germline, CDR1 is SEHNR and CDR2 FQNEAQ (reference sequence). CDR3 sequence: CASSPGTSGGYEQYF. In nucleotides, the CDR3 is TGTGCCAGCAGCCCTGGGACTAGTGGGGGTTACGAGCAGTACTTC. The full variable domain, with the rest looked up from reference TRBV7-9 and TRBJ2-7, is DTGVSQNPRHKITKRGQNVTFRCDPISEHNRLYWYRQTLGQGPEFLTYFQNEAQLEKSRLLSDRFSAERPKGSFSTLEIQRTEQGDSAMYLCASSPGTSGGYEQYFGPGTRLTVT.

The gene calls are TRBV6-5 and TRBJ2-1; the D gene is possibly TRBD1 (7 bases). With 2 bases removed from V and 12 bases from J, the gap between germline ends came to 14 bases. The CDR3 is 13 residues long. Germline CDR1 MNHEY, CDR2 SVGAGI. For the CDR3, the DNA is TGTGCCAGCAGTTACGGAGGGGGCGGTGGGCAGTTCTTC. It yields the protein CASSYGGGGGQFF.

The J gene is TRBJ2-7, the V gene TRBV7-6, with D perhaps TRBD2 (5 bases). The germline V gene has CDR1 SGHVS and CDR2 FNYEAQ. V dropped 5 bases and J dropped 3 bases, with 14 bases sitting between them. This CDR3 spans 14 amino acids. CDR3 DNA: TGTGCCAGCAGCCCAGAGGGCCGAAACTACGAGCAGTACTTC. Protein product: CASSPEGRNYEQYF.

The rearrangement uses TRBV5-6 and TRBJ2-1; 8 bases line up with TRBD2. Germline CDR1 reads SGHDT; CDR2 reads YYEEEE. This CDR3 spans 15 amino acids. V was clipped by 2 bases and J by 8 bases; unmatched bases: 9. For the CDR3, the DNA is TGTGCCAGCAGCTTCACCGGGACGGGAGGGGATGAGCAGTTCTTC. This sequence encodes CASSFTGTGGDEQFF.

The chain combines TRBV5-6 with TRBJ1-2, with D hard to call. CDR1 is SGHDT and CDR2 is YYEEEE in the germline V gene. This CDR3 is built from 13 residues. Trimming cost V 4 bases and J 2 bases, with 9 bases left between them. The CDR3 bases are TGTGCCAGCAGCCGGTCCCCAAACTATGGCTACACCTTC. It specifies CASSRSPNYGYTF.

This clone was detected once. The J gene is TRBJ1-2, the V gene TRBV19; D unresolved. V was pared by 6 bases and J by 8 bases, with 19 bases between. The germline gives CDR1 LNHDA, CDR2 SQIVND (reference sequence). The CDR3 runs to 14 residues. CDR3 region: CASRSVSAGSGYTF. Here the CDR3 DNA reads TGTGCCAGTAGATCCGTATCTGCCGGGAGCGGCTACACCTTC.

CDR3: CASSSNMNEKLFF. The CDR3 DNA sequence: TGTGCCAGCAGCTCCAACATGAATGAAAAACTGTTTTTT. The chain joins TRBV5-4 to TRBJ1-4; D not certain. Trimming cost V 3 bases and J 5 bases, with 8 bases left between them. The CDR3 covers 13 residues. The germline gives CDR1 SGHNT, CDR2 YYREEE (reference sequence).

The rearrangement uses TRBV10-3 and TRBJ2-2; D is possibly TRBD2 (5 bases). There are 14 residues in the CDR3. Germline CDR1 reads ENHRY; CDR2 reads SYGVKD. Trimming cost V 8 bases and J 2 bases, with 12 bases left between them. The DNA of the CDR3 is TGTGCCATCTCCTCAGCGGCTAACACCGGGGAGCTGTTTTTT. Translated: CAISSAANTGELFF.

This clone was counted only a few times. V usage is TRBV28 and J usage is TRBJ2-7; unclear D gene. This CDR3 has 13 amino acids. Trimming took off 5 bases at V and 0 bases at J, with 8 bases between the two ends. Germline V gives CDR1 MDHEN, CDR2 SYDVKM. Here the CDR3 DNA reads TGTGCCAGCAGTGCCAAGAGCTCCTACGAGCAGTACTTC. Translated, it gives CASSAKSSYEQYF.

This chain connects TRBV7-3 to TRBJ2-2; TRBD2 matches at 7 bases. Trimming cost V 5 bases and J 5 bases; bases outside gene matches: 14. CDR3 size: 17 residues. CDR1 SGHTA and CDR2 FQGTGA come from the germline V gene. The CDR3 nucleotides are TGTGCCAGCAGCCCGCCCAGTGGGGAGGGGCGGACCGGGGAGCTGTTTTTT. Residues: CASSPPSGEGRTGELFF.

The V gene is TRBV27, the J gene TRBJ2-7, with 10 positions matching TRBD2. The V gene's germline CDR1 is MNHEY and CDR2 SMNVEV (reference sequence). The CDR3 is 15 amino acids. Trimming cost V 5 bases and J 0 bases; bases outside gene matches: 4. Here the CDR3 reads CASSPLAGPSYEQYF. CDR3 in DNA: TGTGCCAGCAGTCCACTAGCGGGGCCCTCCTACGAGCAGTACTTC.